Sequencing of this TCR beta chain was carried out in a study of blood T cells in healthy people across ages. In this sample, this clonotype turned up many times. In terms of origin and age, donors were healthy Caucasian individuals from Russia aged about 6 to 90. For every donor, a draw yielded roughly 10 milliliters of peripheral blood. This CDR3 spans 16 amino acids. V lost 1 base to trimming and J lost 0 bases, with 11 bases between them. Per germline, CDR1 MDHEN and CDR2 SYDVKM. Together with a sample-barcoded 5' primer, a J-beta primer mix was included in a second PCR lasting about 6 to 11 cycles. Each TCR beta cDNA got a 12-nucleotide random molecular identifier. The yield of each sample was at least 2.5 million CDR3-containing paired-end reads. TCRdb ran MiXCR on the 5' RACE reads and lists one entry per CDR3 protein. This sample has about 800,000 distinct CDR3 sequences, with 55% to 75% found just once.

The chain recombines TRBV28 with TRBJ2-3; tentative D call: TRBD2 (6 bases). Sequenced input: blood. This clonotype was sampled from a man between 25 and 39 years old in good health. The CDR3 nucleotides read TGTGCCAGCAGTTTATTAGCGGCCCCTAGCACAGATACGCAGTATTTT. This codes for CASSLLAAPSTDTQYF.